This TCR beta chain was recovered during a study of cytomegalovirus exposure and HLA in healthy donors. CDR3 length equals 14 residues. The V gene lost 0 bases and the J gene lost 1 base, with 8 bases spanning the gap. Germline CDR1 and CDR2: SGDLS and YYNGEE. The PCR ran on 60 Vbeta and 13 Jbeta primers. Produced via immunoSEQ multiplex PCR; TCRdb's table is partial and in-frame only. The sample carries some 150,000 clones, 82% recorded once. Sequenced material: PBMCs. This receptor was taken from a woman in her forties or fifties in good health and CMV-seropositive. The genes are TRBV9 and TRBJ2-7, with D possibly being TRBD1 (6 bases). The CDR3 loop is CASSVGGQSYEQYF. The CDR3 region has the DNA TGTGCCAGCAGCGTAGGGGGGCAGTCCTACGAGCAGTACTTC. Supplemented by reference TRBV9 and TRBJ2-7, the full variable domain reads DSGVTQTPKHLITATGQRVTLRCSPRSGDLSVYWYQQSLDQGLQFLIQYYNGEERAKGNILERFSAQQFPDLHSELNLSSLELGDSALYFCASSVGGQSYEQYFGPGTRLTVT.